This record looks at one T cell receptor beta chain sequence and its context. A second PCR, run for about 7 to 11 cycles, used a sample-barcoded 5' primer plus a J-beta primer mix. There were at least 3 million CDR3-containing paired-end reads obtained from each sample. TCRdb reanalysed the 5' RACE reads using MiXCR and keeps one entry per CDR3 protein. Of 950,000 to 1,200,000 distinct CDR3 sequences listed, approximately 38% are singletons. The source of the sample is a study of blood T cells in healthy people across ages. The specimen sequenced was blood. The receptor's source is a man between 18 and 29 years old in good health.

The CDR3 DNA reads TGTGCCAGCAGTCCACATTGGACGGCTAGCAATCAGCCCCAGCATTTT. Its protein product is CASSPHWTASNQPQHF. The rearrangement links TRBV28 to TRBJ1-5, with D hard to call. This CDR3 is 16 amino acids long. The V end lost 5 bases, the J end lost 0 bases, and 14 bases lay between the germline ends. CDR1 and CDR2 (germline): MDHEN, SYDVKM.